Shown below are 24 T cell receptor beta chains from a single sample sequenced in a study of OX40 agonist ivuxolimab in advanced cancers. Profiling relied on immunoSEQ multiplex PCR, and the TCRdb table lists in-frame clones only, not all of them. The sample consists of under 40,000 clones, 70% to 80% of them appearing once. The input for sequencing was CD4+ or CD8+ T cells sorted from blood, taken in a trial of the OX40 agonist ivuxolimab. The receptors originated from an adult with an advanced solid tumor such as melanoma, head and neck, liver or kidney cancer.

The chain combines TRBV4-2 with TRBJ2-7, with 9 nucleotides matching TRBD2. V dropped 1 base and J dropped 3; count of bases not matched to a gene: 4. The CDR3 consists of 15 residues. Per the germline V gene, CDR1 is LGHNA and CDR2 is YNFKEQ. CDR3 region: CASSQGDSGSYEQYF. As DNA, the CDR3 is TGTGCCAGCAGCCAAGGAGATAGCGGGAGCTACGAGCAGTACTTC.

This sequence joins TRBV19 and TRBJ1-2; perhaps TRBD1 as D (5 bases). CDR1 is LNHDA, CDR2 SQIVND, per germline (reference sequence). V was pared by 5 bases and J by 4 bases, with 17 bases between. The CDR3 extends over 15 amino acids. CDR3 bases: TGTGCCAGTAGTCCGTCGGACACCTATTCCTATGGCTACACCTTC. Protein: CASSPSDTYSYGYTF.

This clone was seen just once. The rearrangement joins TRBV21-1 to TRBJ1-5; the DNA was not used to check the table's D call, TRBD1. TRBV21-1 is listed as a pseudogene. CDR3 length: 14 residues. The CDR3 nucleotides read TGTGCCAGCAGCCGGGACAGTTCCAATCAGCCCCAGCATTTT. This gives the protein CASSRDSSNQPQHF.

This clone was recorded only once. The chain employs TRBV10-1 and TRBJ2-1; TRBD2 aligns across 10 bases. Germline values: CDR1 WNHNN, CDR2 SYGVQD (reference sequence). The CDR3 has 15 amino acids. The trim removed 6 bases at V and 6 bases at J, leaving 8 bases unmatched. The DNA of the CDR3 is TGCGCCAGCAGCCAGGGGGGACTAGCGCGCAATGAGCAGTTCTTC. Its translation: CASSQGGLARNEQFF.

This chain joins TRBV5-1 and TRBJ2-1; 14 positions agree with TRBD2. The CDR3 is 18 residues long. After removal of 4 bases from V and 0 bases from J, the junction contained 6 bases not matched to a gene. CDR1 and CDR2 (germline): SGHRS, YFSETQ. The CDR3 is CASSNGLAGGFSYNEQFF. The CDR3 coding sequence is TGCGCCAGCAGCAACGGACTAGCGGGAGGTTTCTCCTACAATGAGCAGTTCTTC.

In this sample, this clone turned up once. The CDR3: CASSLWASGTDTQYF. Written as DNA, the CDR3 is TGTGCCAGCAGCTTATGGGCTAGCGGCACAGATACGCAGTATTTT. The gene calls are TRBV7-2 and TRBJ2-3; TRBD2 might be the D (6 bases). Germline lookup yields CDR1 SGHTA and CDR2 FQGNSA. V lost 2 bases and J 1 base, leaving 10 bases between the germline ends. The CDR3 is made up of 15 amino acids. The full variable domain, rest sourced from reference TRBV7-2 and TRBJ2-3, is GAGVSQSPSNKVTEKGKDVELRCDPISGHTALYWYRQSLGQGLEFLIYFQGNSAPDKSGLPSDRFSAERTGGSVSTLTIQRTQQEDSAVYLCASSLWASGTDTQYFGPGTRLTVL.

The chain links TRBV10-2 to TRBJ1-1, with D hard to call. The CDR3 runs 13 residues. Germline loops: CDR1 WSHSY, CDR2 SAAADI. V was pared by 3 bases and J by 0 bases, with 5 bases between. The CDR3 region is CASSDPMNTEAFF. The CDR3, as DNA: TGCGCCAGCAGTGACCCCATGAACACTGAAGCTTTCTTT.

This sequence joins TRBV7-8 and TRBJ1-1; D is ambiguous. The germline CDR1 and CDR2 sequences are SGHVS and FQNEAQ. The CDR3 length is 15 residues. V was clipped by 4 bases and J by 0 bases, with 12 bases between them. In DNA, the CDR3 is TGTGCCAGCAGCTCCCGATTGGCGGTGAACACTGAAGCTTTCTTT. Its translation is CASSSRLAVNTEAFF.

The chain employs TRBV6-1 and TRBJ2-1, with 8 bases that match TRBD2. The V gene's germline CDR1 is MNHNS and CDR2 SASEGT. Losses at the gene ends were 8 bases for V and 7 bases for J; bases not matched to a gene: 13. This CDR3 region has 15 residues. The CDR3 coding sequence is TGTGCCAGCCGAGGGGTAAGCGGGAGCGAGAATGAGCAGTTCTTC. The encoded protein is CASRGVSGSENEQFF.

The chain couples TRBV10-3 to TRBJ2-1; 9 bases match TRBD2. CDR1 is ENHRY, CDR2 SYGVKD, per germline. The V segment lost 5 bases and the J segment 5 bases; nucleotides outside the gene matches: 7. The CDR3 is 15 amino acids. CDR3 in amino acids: CAISLRLAEDNEQFF. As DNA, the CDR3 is TGTGCCATCAGTCTGAGACTAGCGGAGGACAATGAGCAGTTCTTC.

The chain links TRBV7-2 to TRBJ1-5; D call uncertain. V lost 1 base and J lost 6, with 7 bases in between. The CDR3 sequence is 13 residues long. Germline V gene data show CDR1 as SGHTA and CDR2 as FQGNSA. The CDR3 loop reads CASSLVGGQPQHF. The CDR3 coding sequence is TGTGCCAGCAGCTTAGTTGGCGGTCAGCCCCAGCATTTT.

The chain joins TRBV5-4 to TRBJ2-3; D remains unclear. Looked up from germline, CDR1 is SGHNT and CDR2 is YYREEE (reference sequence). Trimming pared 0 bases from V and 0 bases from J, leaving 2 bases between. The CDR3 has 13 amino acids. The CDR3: CASSLDSTDTQYF. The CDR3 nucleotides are TGTGCCAGCAGCTTGGACAGCACAGATACGCAGTATTTT.

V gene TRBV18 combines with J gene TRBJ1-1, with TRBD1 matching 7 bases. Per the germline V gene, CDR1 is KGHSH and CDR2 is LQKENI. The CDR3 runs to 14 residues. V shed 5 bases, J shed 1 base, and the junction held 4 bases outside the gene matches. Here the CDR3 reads CASSFDRANTEAFF. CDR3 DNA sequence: TGTGCCAGCTCATTCGACAGGGCGAACACTGAAGCTTTCTTT.

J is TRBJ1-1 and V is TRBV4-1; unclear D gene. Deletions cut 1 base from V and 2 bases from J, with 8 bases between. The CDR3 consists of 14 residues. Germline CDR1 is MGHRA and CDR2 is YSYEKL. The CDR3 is CASSQVSGNTEAFF. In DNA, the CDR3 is TGCGCCAGCAGCCAAGTATCCGGAAACACTGAAGCTTTCTTT.

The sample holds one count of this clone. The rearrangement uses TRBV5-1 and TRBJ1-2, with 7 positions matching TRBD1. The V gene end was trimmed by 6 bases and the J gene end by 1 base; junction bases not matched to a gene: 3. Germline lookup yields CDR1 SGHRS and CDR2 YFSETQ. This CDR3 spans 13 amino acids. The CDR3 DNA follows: TGCGCCAGCAACACAGGGGATAACTATGGCTACACCTTC. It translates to CASNTGDNYGYTF.

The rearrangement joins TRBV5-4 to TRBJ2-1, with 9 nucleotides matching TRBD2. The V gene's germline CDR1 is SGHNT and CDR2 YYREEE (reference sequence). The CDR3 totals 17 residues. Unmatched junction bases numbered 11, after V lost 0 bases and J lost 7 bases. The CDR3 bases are TGTGCCAGCAGCTTGGACATTAGCGGGAGATTGGGAAATGAGCAGTTCTTC. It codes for CASSLDISGRLGNEQFF.

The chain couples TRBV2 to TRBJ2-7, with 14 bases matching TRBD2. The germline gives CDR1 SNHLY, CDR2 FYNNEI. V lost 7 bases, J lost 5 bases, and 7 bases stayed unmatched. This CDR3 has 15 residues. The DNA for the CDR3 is TGTGCCAGCACTCCCGGGACTAGCGGGAGTAACGAGCAGTACTTC. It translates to CASTPGTSGSNEQYF. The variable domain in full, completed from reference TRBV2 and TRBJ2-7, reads EPEVTQTPSHQVTQMGQEVILRCVPISNHLYFYWYRQILGQKVEFLVSFYNNEISEKSEIFDDQFSVERPDGSNFTLKIRSTKLEDSAMYFCASTPGTSGSNEQYFGPGTRLTVT.

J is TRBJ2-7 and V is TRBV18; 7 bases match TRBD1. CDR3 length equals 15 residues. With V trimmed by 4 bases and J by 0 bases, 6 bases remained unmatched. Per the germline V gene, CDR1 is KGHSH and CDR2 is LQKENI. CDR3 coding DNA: TGTGCCAGCTCACGCTCCGGGACAGTCTCCTACGAGCAGTACTTC. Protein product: CASSRSGTVSYEQYF.

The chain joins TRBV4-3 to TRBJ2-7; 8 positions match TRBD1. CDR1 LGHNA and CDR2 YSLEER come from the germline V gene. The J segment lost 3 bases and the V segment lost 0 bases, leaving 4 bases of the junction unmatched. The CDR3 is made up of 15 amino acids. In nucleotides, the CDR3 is TGCGCCAGCAGCCAAGATTTGGGACAGGTCTACGAGCAGTACTTC. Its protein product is CASSQDLGQVYEQYF.

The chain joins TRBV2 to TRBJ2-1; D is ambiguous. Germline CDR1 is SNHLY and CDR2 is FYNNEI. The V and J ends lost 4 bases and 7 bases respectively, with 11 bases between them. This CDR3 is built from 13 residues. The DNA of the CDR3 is TGTGCCAGCAGTGGGACCATCCCAAATGAGCAGTTCTTC. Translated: CASSGTIPNEQFF.

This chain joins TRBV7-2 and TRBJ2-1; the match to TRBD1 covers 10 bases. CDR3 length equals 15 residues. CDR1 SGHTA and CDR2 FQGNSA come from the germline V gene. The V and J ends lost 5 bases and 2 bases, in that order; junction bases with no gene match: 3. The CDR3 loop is CASSPTGGPYNEQFF. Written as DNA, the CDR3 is TGTGCCAGCAGCCCGACAGGGGGCCCCTACAATGAGCAGTTCTTC.

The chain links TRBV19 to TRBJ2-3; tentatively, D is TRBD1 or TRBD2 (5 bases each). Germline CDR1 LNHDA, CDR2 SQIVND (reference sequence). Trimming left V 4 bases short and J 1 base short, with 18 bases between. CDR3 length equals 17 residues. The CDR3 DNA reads TGTGCCAGTAGTACCCTCGGGACGTCCGGGGGCACAGATACGCAGTATTTT. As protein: CASSTLGTSGGTDTQYF.

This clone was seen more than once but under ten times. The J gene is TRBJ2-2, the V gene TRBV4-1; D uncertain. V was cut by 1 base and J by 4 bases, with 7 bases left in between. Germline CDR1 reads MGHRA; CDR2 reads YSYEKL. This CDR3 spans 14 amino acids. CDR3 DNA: TGCGCCAGCAGCCAAGGTCCTTTCACCGGGGAGCTGTTTTTT. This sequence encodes CASSQGPFTGELFF.

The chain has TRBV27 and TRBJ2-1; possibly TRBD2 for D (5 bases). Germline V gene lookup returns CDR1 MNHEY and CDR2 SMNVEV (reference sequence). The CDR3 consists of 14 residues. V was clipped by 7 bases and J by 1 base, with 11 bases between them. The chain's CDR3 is CASTREGSYNEQFF. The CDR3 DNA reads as TGTGCCAGCACTCGAGAGGGATCCTACAATGAGCAGTTCTTC.